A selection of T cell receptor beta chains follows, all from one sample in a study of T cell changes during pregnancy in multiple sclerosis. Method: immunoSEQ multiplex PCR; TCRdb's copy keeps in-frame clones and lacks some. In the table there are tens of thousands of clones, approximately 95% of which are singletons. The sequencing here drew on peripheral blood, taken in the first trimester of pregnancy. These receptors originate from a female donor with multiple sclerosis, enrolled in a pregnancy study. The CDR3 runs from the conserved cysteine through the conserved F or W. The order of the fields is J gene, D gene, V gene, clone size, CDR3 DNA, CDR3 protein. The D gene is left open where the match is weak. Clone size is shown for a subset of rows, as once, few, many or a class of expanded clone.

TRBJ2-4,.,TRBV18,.,TGTGCCAGCTCTCATACAGGGCCTACCAAAAACATTCAGTACTTC,CASSHTGPTKNIQYF
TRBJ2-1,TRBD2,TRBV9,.,TGTGCCAGCACCCGCCCCGGGGGGAATGAGCAGTTCTTC,CASTRPGGNEQFF
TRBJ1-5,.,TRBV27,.,TGTGCCAGCAGTTCCGACCCTAGTAGCAATCAGCCCCAGCATTTT,CASSSDPSSNQPQHF
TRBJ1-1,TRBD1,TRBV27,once,TGTGCCAGCAGTTTAAAGTCAGGGGGCACTGAAGCTTTCTTT,CASSLKSGGTEAFF
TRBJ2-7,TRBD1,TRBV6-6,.,TGTGCCAGCAGTTACGCGACAGGGTTTCGATACTTC,CASSYATGFRYF
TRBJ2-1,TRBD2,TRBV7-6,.,TGTGCCAGCAGCTTTTTCGGACTAGCGGGAGCTGGTGAGCAGTTCTTC,CASSFFGLAGAGEQFF
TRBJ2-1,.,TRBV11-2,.,TGTGCCAGCAGCCTCTCCTACAATGAGCAGTTCTTC,CASSLSYNEQFF
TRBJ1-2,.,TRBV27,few,TGTGCCAGCAGTTTATGGGCTGGCTATGGCTACACCTTC,CASSLWAGYGYTF
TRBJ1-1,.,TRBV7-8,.,TGTGCCAGCAGCTCCTCCAACGGGAACACTGAAGCTTTCTTT,CASSSSNGNTEAFF
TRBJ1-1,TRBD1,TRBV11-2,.,TGTGCCAGCAGCTTTCCCAGGCGGACAGGGGGTACTGAAGCTTTCTTT,CASSFPRRTGGTEAFF
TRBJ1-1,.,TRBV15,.,TGTGCCACCAGCCGGAACAGTATGAACACTGAAGCTTTCTTT,CATSRNSMNTEAFF
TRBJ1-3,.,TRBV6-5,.,TGTGCCAGCAGTTACTCGAGGGACATTGGAAACACCATATATTTT,CASSYSRDIGNTIYF
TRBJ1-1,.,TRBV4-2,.,TGTGCCAGCAGCCAAGAGGTGTGGCGGCCGGCCGAGGACACTGAAGCTTTCTTT,CASSQEVWRPAEDTEAFF
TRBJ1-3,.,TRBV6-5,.,TGTGCCAGCAGCCTCAACAGGGCTGGAAACACCATATATTTT,CASSLNRAGNTIYF
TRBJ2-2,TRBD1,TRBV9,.,TGTGCCAGCAGTGGACAGGGTTTCGGCACCGGGGAGCTGTTTTTT,CASSGQGFGTGELFF
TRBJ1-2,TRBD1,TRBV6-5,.,TGTGCCAGCAGCCGACGGACAGGAGTCTATGGCTACACCTTC,CASSRRTGVYGYTF
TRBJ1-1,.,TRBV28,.,TGTGCCAGCAGCCAACCCTGGGGCCGAGAAGCTTTCTTT,CASSQPWGREAFF
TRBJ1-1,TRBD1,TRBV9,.,TGTGCCAGCAGCGGGACAGGGGAAGCTTTCTTT,CASSGTGEAFF
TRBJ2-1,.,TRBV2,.,TGTGCCAGCAGGGGGGTAGGGGGAGTACGGTCCTACAATGAGCAGTTCTTC,CASRGVGGVRSYNEQFF
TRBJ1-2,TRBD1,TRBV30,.,TGTGCCTGGAATCCGGGACAGGGGGCAAACTATGGCTACACCTTC,CAWNPGQGANYGYTF
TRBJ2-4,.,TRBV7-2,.,TGTGCCAGCAGCTGGCAGGGTCGGGCCAAAAACATTCAGTACTTC,CASSWQGRAKNIQYF
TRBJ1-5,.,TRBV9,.,TGTGCCAGCAGCGTAGGTCCGGGTGGTAAAGAGCCCCAGCATTTT,CASSVGPGGKEPQHF
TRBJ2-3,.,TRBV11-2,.,TGTGCCAGCACCCCCAGGGGGGCAGATACGCAGTATTTT,CASTPRGADTQYF
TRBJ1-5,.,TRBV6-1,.,TGTGCCAGCAGTGTAGCTCCGGGAAATCAGCCCCAGCATTTT,CASSVAPGNQPQHF
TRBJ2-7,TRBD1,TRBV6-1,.,TGTGCCAGCAGTCTCCGGGACAGAGAGTACGAGCAGTACTTC,CASSLRDREYEQYF
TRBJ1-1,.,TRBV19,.,TGTGCCAGTAGTGCCTACAGGCTTCTGAACACTGAAGCTTTCTTT,CASSAYRLLNTEAFF